This TCR beta chain was identified during a study of blood T cell repertoires in COVID-19 (TCRdb year 2020). About the investigation overall: Collaborator samples came from the United States, Italy and Spain and covered acute and convalescent phases of COVID-19. Subjects who had been exposed to COVID-19, were actively infected with it, or had recovered from it provided the deeply sampled blood TCRbeta repertoires that made up the dataset. Where available, HLA class I and class II types were obtained from metadata supplied by the sample provider rather than from assay-based typing. The prospective study material was composed of cDNA or gDNA derived from T cells, B-cell-depleted T cells, or PBMCs. Sample metadata almost always included a de-identified subject ID, COVID-19 status, age in years and sex. Samples were obtained from the ongoing ImmuneRACE study (first 160 participants) and from over 1,000 subjects provided by 6 global collaborators. A freely available public database, intended as a resource for researchers studying the immune response to SARS-CoV-2, is where the repertoires were released. General findings and caveats noted by the study authors: Clinical and demographic metadata were provided uncurated, with the amount varying by source and participant.

Whole blood was collected in K2EDTA tubes by collaborating institutions according to the institutions' own protocols. For TCRbeta analysis, collaborators shipped samples in one of three forms: frozen whole blood, isolated PBMCs, or DNA extracted from either of those sample types. Its CDR3 holds 11 amino acids, cysteine through phenylalanine. Of the read, only the CDR3 DNA is kept; its 33 bases are in frame from base 1. V ends up 5 bases short and J 8 bases short, with an unmatched junction base count of 0. From the germline V gene, CDR1 is SNHLY and CDR2 is FYNNEI. Concerning this clone: It has no known antigen specificity. Base qualities are not at hand, and no much larger clone is one base apart.

TCRbeta CDR3 regions were amplified from genomic DNA by means of the immunoSEQ Assay, a bias-controlled multiplex PCR. As for the authors' bioinformatics: Nucleated cell counts per sample were estimated from amplification of reference gene primers within the assay. To quantify the absolute abundance of each unique TCRbeta CDR3 rearrangement, sequence reads were collapsed and filtered. For each sample, productive Simpson clonality was calculated as the square root of Simpson's diversity index over productive rearrangements. In its TCRdb copy, this immuneACCESS table keeps in-frame sequences only and misses some clones. Where compared with another copy, unresolved V genes explain less than half of these, and the others have no known cause. From that table come the V and J calls and clone size; the DNA was used to work out D and trimming. This sample has roughly 300,000 clones in its table, and over 75% of those were observed once. The ten largest clones add up to approximately 7.9% of the sample.

The rearrangement joined TRBV2 to TRBJ2-3, with 8 bases aligning to TRBD1. Sequencing used peripheral blood. The clonotype comes from a human donor in a cohort sampled during active COVID-19. The bases read TGTGCCAGCAGTACAGGGGGTACGCAGTATTTT. This sequence encodes CASSTGGTQYF.